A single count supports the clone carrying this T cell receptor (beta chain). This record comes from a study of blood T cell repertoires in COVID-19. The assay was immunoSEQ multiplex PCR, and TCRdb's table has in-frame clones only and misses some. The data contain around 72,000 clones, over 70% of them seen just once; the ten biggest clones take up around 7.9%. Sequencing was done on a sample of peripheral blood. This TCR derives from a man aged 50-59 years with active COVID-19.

This CDR3 is CASSTNRAGYGTEAFF. The CDR3 DNA reads as TGTGCCAGTAGTACCAACCGCGCAGGGTATGGCACTGAAGCTTTCTTT. The chain carries TRBV19 and TRBJ1-1; D might be TRBD1 (5 bases). The CDR3 has 16 residues. Deletions cut 4 bases from V and 4 bases from J, with 19 bases between. From germline, CDR1 is LNHDA and CDR2 SQIVND (reference sequence).